These 22 T cell receptor beta chains share one sample of origin, sequenced in a study of blood T cell repertoires in COVID-19. Sequencing was performed with immunoSEQ multiplex PCR; in TCRdb, only in-frame clones are kept and a portion is missing. Among roughly 90,000 clones, 85% to 90% were seen once, and the ten largest hold about 1.5%. Sequenced input: peripheral blood. Receptors originate from a human donor with active COVID-19. The donor label of this sample is uncertain.

The chain combines TRBV27 with TRBJ2-7; TRBD1 is a possible D gene (5 bases). Trimming shortened V by 6 bases and J by 3 bases, and 15 bases separated the two germline ends. Germline CDR1 MNHEY, CDR2 SMNVEV (reference sequence). The CDR3 is 14 amino acids. CDR3 in amino acids: CASRPVAGNYEQYF. The CDR3 region has the DNA TGTGCCAGCAGACCAGTCGCAGGGAACTACGAGCAGTACTTC.

The chain carries TRBV29-1 and TRBJ2-7; 10 bases fit TRBD1. The length of the CDR3 is 12 residues. V shed 7 bases and J 7 bases; nucleotides not matched to a gene: 7. The germline V gene encodes CDR1 SQVTM and CDR2 ANQGSEA. CDR3 DNA: TGCAGCGCCGACAGGGGGCCTGGTGAGCAGTACTTC. This encodes CSADRGPGEQYF.

Notes on this clone: The junction departs from germline at one end; a sequencing error may be responsible. The chain carries TRBV7-7 and TRBJ2-5; the D is unclear. The length of the CDR3 is 14 residues. Germline V gene sequence: CDR1 SSHAT, CDR2 FNYEAQ (reference sequence). CDR3 amino acids: CASSFPGARETQYF. The CDR3 DNA sequence: TGTGCTAGCAGCTTTCCCGGTGCGAGAGAGACCCAGTACTTC.

The rearrangement joins TRBV7-9 to TRBJ2-3, with D possibly TRBD2 on 5 matching bases. The CDR3 runs to 14 residues. Germline V gene data show CDR1 as SEHNR and CDR2 as FQNEAQ (reference sequence). Trimming removed 1 base from V and 3 bases from J, with 8 bases in between. The CDR3 coding sequence is TGTGCCAGCAGCTTAGGTAGCGCGACAGATACGCAGTATTTT. As protein: CASSLGSATDTQYF.

The V and J genes are TRBV21-1 and TRBJ2-7; the table's D call, TRBD1, was not checked against the DNA. TRBV21-1 constitutes a pseudogene. CDR3 size: 17 residues. The CDR3 DNA is TGTGCCAGCAGCTCGCTGAGGGGGGACAGGGTATCTTACGAGCAGTACTTC. Its translation is CASSSLRGDRVSYEQYF.

The rearrangement uses TRBV5-1 and TRBJ1-1, with 9 bases aligning to TRBD1. Germline loops: CDR1 SGHRS, CDR2 YFSETQ. With V trimmed by 2 bases and J by 7 bases, 12 bases remained unmatched. The CDR3 runs 16 residues. The CDR3: CASSFRGDRGEGEAFF. The CDR3 region has the DNA TGCGCCAGCAGCTTTCGGGGCGACAGGGGGGAAGGTGAAGCTTTCTTT.

V gene TRBV29-1 combines with J gene TRBJ1-1, with 7 positions matching TRBD1. Germline CDR1 is SQVTM and CDR2 is ANQGSEA. Trimming cost V 4 bases and J 5 bases; bases outside gene matches: 7. There are 13 residues in the CDR3. The CDR3: CSVGAGGGTEAFF. DNA for the CDR3: TGCAGCGTTGGGGCAGGGGGTGGGACTGAAGCTTTCTTT.

This sequence joins TRBV5-4 and TRBJ2-7, with TRBD1 matching 8 bases. In germline, CDR1 is SGHNT, CDR2 YYREEE (reference sequence). The ends lost 3 bases at V and 3 bases at J; junction bases unmatched: 5. This CDR3 contains 14 residues. CDR3 residues: CASSYGQGVYEQYF. In nucleotides, the CDR3 is TGTGCCAGCAGCTACGGACAGGGAGTCTACGAGCAGTACTTC.

This chain joins TRBV6-2 or TRBV6-3 and TRBJ1-1; D call uncertain. The germline V gene encodes CDR1 MNHEY and CDR2 SVGEGT. Trimming removed 5 bases from V and 5 bases from J, with 9 bases in between. This CDR3 contains 12 residues. The CDR3 reads CASSTRWTEAFF. The DNA of the CDR3 is TGTGCCAGCAGTACACGATGGACTGAAGCTTTCTTT.

The chain has TRBV12-3 or TRBV12-4 and TRBJ1-5; no clear D gene. The CDR3 consists of 12 residues. Trimming took off 5 bases at V and 5 bases at J, with 7 bases between the two ends. CDR3: CASSINYQPQHF. The DNA of the CDR3 is TGTGCCAGCAGTATTAATTATCAGCCCCAGCATTTT.

The V gene is TRBV7-2, the J gene TRBJ2-6; possibly TRBD1 for D (5 bases). The CDR3 is 14 residues long. Germline V gene lookup returns CDR1 SGHTA and CDR2 FQGNSA. V dropped 1 base and J dropped 13 bases, with 14 bases sitting between them. In DNA, the CDR3 is TGTGCCAGCAGCTTAGGGGGTCCACAGGTAGTCCTGACTTTC. This encodes CASSLGGPQVVLTF.

The count of this clone is one. The chain uses TRBV6-2 or TRBV6-3 and TRBJ2-5; the D gene is possibly TRBD1 (6 bases). CDR1 MNHEY and CDR2 SVGEGT come from the germline V gene. The CDR3 is made up of 13 amino acids. V shed 0 bases and J shed 9 bases, with 11 bases lying between them. The CDR3: CASSYSSAGAQYF. The DNA of the CDR3 is TGTGCCAGCAGTTACTCTTCTGCAGGGGCCCAGTACTTC.

The chain combines TRBV12-3 or TRBV12-4 with TRBJ1-6; D not certain. The CDR3 length is 13 residues. V was shortened by 7 bases and J by 9 bases, with 13 bases between the two germline ends. Here the CDR3 DNA reads TGTGCCAGCACCCCAATTGTCAGTTCACCCCTCCACTTT. Translation: CASTPIVSSPLHF.

V usage is TRBV27 and J usage is TRBJ2-5; TRBD2 matches at 8 bases. Germline V gene data show CDR1 as MNHEY and CDR2 as SMNVEV (reference sequence). CDR3 length: 14 amino acids. The ends lost 8 bases at V and 5 bases at J; junction bases unmatched: 10. CDR3 protein: CASRWRGAGETQYF. The CDR3 DNA reads as TGTGCCAGCCGATGGCGGGGGGCCGGCGAGACCCAGTACTTC.

This chain links TRBV6-2 or TRBV6-3 with TRBJ1-1; perhaps TRBD1 as D (6 bases). Germline V gene lookup returns CDR1 MNHEY and CDR2 SVGEGT. The CDR3 has 12 amino acids. V was shortened by 2 bases and J by 7 bases, with 8 bases between the two germline ends. In DNA, the CDR3 is TGTGCCAGCAGTTACGCACAGGGTGAAGCTTTCTTT. Residues: CASSYAQGEAFF.

The chain uses TRBV2 and TRBJ1-5, with D possibly matching TRBD1 (6 bases). Germline lookup yields CDR1 SNHLY and CDR2 FYNNEI. Between the trimmed V and J ends, which lost 4 bases and 3 bases, there was a span of 10 bases. The CDR3 totals 14 residues. In DNA, the CDR3 is TGTGCCAGCAGTGTGGACAGCGTCAATCAGCCCCAGCATTTT. This sequence encodes CASSVDSVNQPQHF.

The rearrangement uses TRBV2 and TRBJ2-4; the D gene is possibly TRBD2 (5 bases). The CDR3 runs to 13 residues. The V end lost 1 base, the J end lost 8 bases, and 9 bases lay between the germline ends. Looked up from germline, CDR1 is SNHLY and CDR2 is FYNNEI. CDR3 in DNA: TGTGCCAGCAGTGAAGGAGGGAAGGACATTCAGTACTTC. This codes for CASSEGGKDIQYF. The full variable domain, with the rest looked up from reference TRBV2 and TRBJ2-4, is EPEVTQTPSHQVTQMGQEVILRCVPISNHLYFYWYRQILGQKVEFLVSFYNNEISEKSEIFDDQFSVERPDGSNFTLKIRSTKLEDSAMYFCASSEGGKDIQYFGAGTRLSVL.

By sample fraction, this clone is medium-sized. V is TRBV9 and J is TRBJ2-1; 8 bases are a match to TRBD2. The CDR3 is made up of 15 amino acids. J gave up 6 bases and V 3 bases, and 8 bases lay outside the gene matches. Germline values: CDR1 SGDLS, CDR2 YYNGEE. CDR3 residues: CASSAPGGVSNEQFF. The CDR3 DNA is TGTGCCAGCAGCGCCCCCGGGGGGGTGAGCAATGAGCAGTTCTTC. Full variable domain (outside the CDR3, taken from reference TRBV9 and TRBJ2-1): DSGVTQTPKHLITATGQRVTLRCSPRSGDLSVYWYQQSLDQGLQFLIQYYNGEERAKGNILERFSAQQFPDLHSELNLSSLELGDSALYFCASSAPGGVSNEQFFGPGTRLTVL.

The J gene is TRBJ1-1, the V gene TRBV5-6, with TRBD1 matching over 10 bases. CDR3 size: 14 residues. The V gene's germline CDR1 is SGHDT and CDR2 YYEEEE. J gave up 6 bases and V 0 bases, and 2 bases lay outside the gene matches. CDR3 coding DNA: TGTGCCAGCAGCTTGGGGGACAGGGGCCCTGAAGCTTTCTTT. Its translation is CASSLGDRGPEAFF. Full variable domain (missing parts from reference TRBV5-6 and TRBJ1-1): DAGVTQSPTHLIKTRGQQVTLRCSPKSGHDTVSWYQQALGQGPQFIFQYYEEEERQRGNFPDRFSGHQFPNYSSELNVNALLLGDSALYLCASSLGDRGPEAFFGQGTRLTVV.

The chain links TRBV4-1 to TRBJ1-4, with 8 bases that match TRBD1. CDR1 and CDR2 from the germline V gene are MGHRA and YSYEKL. This CDR3 contains 15 residues. With 3 bases clipped from V and 3 bases from J, the junction kept 3 bases outside the gene matches. The CDR3 protein is CASSQGDRSNEKLFF. CDR3 in DNA: TGCGCCAGCAGCCAGGGGGACAGGTCTAATGAAAAACTGTTTTTT.

The rearrangement uses TRBV28 and TRBJ1-1; TRBD1 agrees at 7 bases. Unmatched junction bases numbered 12, after V lost 8 bases and J lost 9 bases. Germline V gene lookup returns CDR1 MDHEN and CDR2 SYDVKM. The CDR3 contains 13 residues. CDR3 amino acids: CASGQAPRIKAFF. CDR3 nucleotides: TGTGCCAGCGGACAGGCCCCACGGATTAAAGCTTTCTTT.

V gene TRBV5-6 combines with J gene TRBJ2-7; D may be TRBD1 (6 bases). The germline gives CDR1 SGHDT, CDR2 YYEEEE. This CDR3 is built from 14 residues. The germline V and J ends were trimmed by 4 bases and 4 bases, with 15 bases remaining between them. The CDR3 nucleotides read TGTGCCAGCAGCCCGGTCAACAGGGTTTACGAGCAGTACTTC. Its translation is CASSPVNRVYEQYF.